These T cell receptor beta chains were read from a single sample in a study of shared clonotypes between healthy human individuals. Data came from immunoSEQ multiplex PCR; TCRdb stores just in-frame clones and leaves some out. The data hold about 2.4 million clones, with just over 90% observed a single time. The sample was naive CD4+ T cells sorted from blood. Receptors were obtained from a man aged 18 to 29 in good health. Each CDR3 is given with its conserved first and last residue. The order of the fields is V gene, J gene, CDR3 length, CDR3 protein.

v_gene: TRBV14
j_gene: TRBJ1-2
len: 15
CDR3aa: CASSQAGTGIVGYTF

v_gene: TRBV10-3
j_gene: TRBJ2-2
len: 13
CDR3aa: CAISESGSGELFF

v_gene: TRBV5-5
j_gene: TRBJ2-2
len: 15
CDR3aa: CASSFPAANTGELFF

v_gene: TRBV6-5
j_gene: TRBJ2-2
len: 13
CDR3aa: CASSSPITGELFF

v_gene: TRBV18
j_gene: TRBJ2-3
len: 15
CDR3aa: CASSLGTGGTDTQYF

v_gene: TRBV5-1
j_gene: TRBJ2-7
len: 14
CDR3aa: CASSPLGRMYEQYF

v_gene: TRBV28
j_gene: TRBJ1-5
len: 14
CDR3aa: CASSSPNRAQPQHF

v_gene: TRBV5-1
j_gene: TRBJ2-7
len: 14
CDR3aa: CASLRTSGDYEQYF

v_gene: TRBV5-1
j_gene: TRBJ1-6
len: 14
CDR3aa: CASSLGNVNSPLHF

v_gene: TRBV7-8
j_gene: TRBJ2-5
len: 17
CDR3aa: CASSLGLILARQETQYF

v_gene: TRBV2
j_gene: TRBJ1-4
len: 14
CDR3aa: CASSDRGPAEKLFF

v_gene: TRBV7-3
j_gene: TRBJ2-5
len: 15
CDR3aa: CASSPRGQKQETQYF

v_gene: TRBV9
j_gene: TRBJ2-3
len: 18
CDR3aa: CASSVAGGVAVGTDTQYF

v_gene: TRBV13
j_gene: TRBJ2-7
len: 18
CDR3aa: CASSLGTSGGHYPYEQYF

v_gene: TRBV7-9
j_gene: TRBJ2-3
len: 17
CDR3aa: CASSRRRPAIDTDTQYF

v_gene: TRBV20-1
j_gene: TRBJ1-1
len: 11
CDR3aa: CSADGGTEAFF

v_gene: TRBV30
j_gene: TRBJ2-7
len: 11
CDR3aa: CAWARTVEQYF

v_gene: TRBV15
j_gene: TRBJ2-7
len: 14
CDR3aa: CATSKSRGYYEQYF

v_gene: TRBV6-1
j_gene: TRBJ2-3
len: 10
CDR3aa: CASSEDTQYF

v_gene: TRBV6-6
j_gene: TRBJ2-3
len: 14
CDR3aa: CASSLQGGGDTQYF

v_gene: TRBV5-1
j_gene: TRBJ2-7
len: 14
CDR3aa: CASSLEGRAYEQYF

v_gene: TRBV6-1
j_gene: TRBJ1-5
len: 17
CDR3aa: CASSDYWGQGQSWPQHF

v_gene: TRBV27
j_gene: TRBJ1-6
len: 15
CDR3aa: CASSLVQVSNSPLHF

v_gene: TRBV10-3
j_gene: TRBJ1-5
len: 15
CDR3aa: CAISESLGSGQPQHF

v_gene: TRBV2
j_gene: TRBJ2-3
len: 13
CDR3aa: CASRDWGTDTQYF

v_gene: TRBV2
j_gene: TRBJ2-1
len: 14
CDR3aa: CASSGISRRDEQFF

v_gene: TRBV10-2
j_gene: TRBJ2-1
len: 15
CDR3aa: CASRRGGTNHNEQFF

v_gene: TRBV7-2
j_gene: TRBJ2-5
len: 15
CDR3aa: CASSFFRANQETQYF

v_gene: TRBV19
j_gene: TRBJ2-7
len: 14
CDR3aa: CASSSDVKSYEQYF

v_gene: TRBV5-1
j_gene: TRBJ2-5
len: 11
CDR3aa: CASSLWETQYF

v_gene: TRBV7-2
j_gene: TRBJ2-4
len: 13
CDR3aa: CASSFNRGIVQYF

v_gene: TRBV9
j_gene: TRBJ2-3
len: 13
CDR3aa: CASSANRGDTQYF

v_gene: TRBV5-6
j_gene: TRBJ2-1
len: 14
CDR3aa: CASMGLAGVGEQFF

v_gene: TRBV2
j_gene: TRBJ2-5
len: 14
CDR3aa: CASSVRAGRETQYF

v_gene: TRBV19
j_gene: TRBJ2-6
len: 17
CDR3aa: CASSTDSSFAGANVLTF

v_gene: TRBV4-3
j_gene: TRBJ1-6
len: 14
CDR3aa: CASSQDAGVSPLHF

v_gene: TRBV28
j_gene: TRBJ1-2
len: 13
CDR3aa: CALDNHGNYGYTF

v_gene: TRBV19
j_gene: TRBJ2-7
len: 18
CDR3aa: CASSTLTSGRASSYEQYF

v_gene: TRBV6-5
j_gene: TRBJ2-7
len: 11
CDR3aa: CASSRSGEQYF

v_gene: TRBV29-1
j_gene: NA
len: 12
CDR3aa: CSVVLPPAEQYF

v_gene: TRBV27
j_gene: TRBJ2-7
len: 16
CDR3aa: CASSPRPGLAGLEQYF

v_gene: TRBV18
j_gene: TRBJ2-7
len: 14
CDR3aa: CASSVDRSSYEQYF

v_gene: TRBV5-4
j_gene: TRBJ2-6
len: 16
CDR3aa: CASSWNTISGANVLTF

v_gene: TRBV25-1
j_gene: TRBJ2-3
len: 16
CDR3aa: CASSDRQSLITDTQYF

v_gene: TRBV4-1
j_gene: TRBJ2-4
len: 17
CDR3aa: CASSQEYTEGRENIQYF

v_gene: TRBV10-3
j_gene: TRBJ2-5
len: 15
CDR3aa: CAISETGTSEETQYF

v_gene: TRBV7-9
j_gene: TRBJ2-3
len: 15
CDR3aa: CASSLGPGEADTQYF

v_gene: TRBV7-2
j_gene: TRBJ2-1
len: 15
CDR3aa: CASSLDRGPYNEQFF

v_gene: TRBV6-5
j_gene: TRBJ2-7
len: 15
CDR3aa: CASSYSGSISNEQYF

v_gene: TRBV7-2
j_gene: TRBJ2-2
len: 15
CDR3aa: CASSPETSNTGELFF

v_gene: TRBV9
j_gene: TRBJ2-7
len: 14
CDR3aa: CASSVGDSSYEQYF

v_gene: TRBV6-9
j_gene: TRBJ2-1
len: 16
CDR3aa: CASNWERGSSYNEQFF

v_gene: TRBV7-6
j_gene: TRBJ2-3
len: 15
CDR3aa: CASSLGSVAQDTQYF

v_gene: TRBV7-3
j_gene: TRBJ2-1
len: 14
CDR3aa: CASSVSGGFGEQFF

v_gene: TRBV21-1
j_gene: TRBJ1-1
len: 14
CDR3aa: CASSKAGMNTEAFF

v_gene: TRBV7-9
j_gene: TRBJ1-1
len: 13
CDR3aa: CAAASPGDTEAFF

v_gene: TRBV5-1
j_gene: TRBJ1-5
len: 12
CDR3aa: CASSKSGGPQHF

v_gene: TRBV7-9
j_gene: TRBJ2-3
len: 14
CDR3aa: CASSLGQGSDTQYF

v_gene: TRBV2
j_gene: TRBJ1-2
len: 15
CDR3aa: CASSERGRTNYGYTF

v_gene: TRBV4-1
j_gene: TRBJ2-5
len: 17
CDR3aa: CASSQDGASGRVGTQYF